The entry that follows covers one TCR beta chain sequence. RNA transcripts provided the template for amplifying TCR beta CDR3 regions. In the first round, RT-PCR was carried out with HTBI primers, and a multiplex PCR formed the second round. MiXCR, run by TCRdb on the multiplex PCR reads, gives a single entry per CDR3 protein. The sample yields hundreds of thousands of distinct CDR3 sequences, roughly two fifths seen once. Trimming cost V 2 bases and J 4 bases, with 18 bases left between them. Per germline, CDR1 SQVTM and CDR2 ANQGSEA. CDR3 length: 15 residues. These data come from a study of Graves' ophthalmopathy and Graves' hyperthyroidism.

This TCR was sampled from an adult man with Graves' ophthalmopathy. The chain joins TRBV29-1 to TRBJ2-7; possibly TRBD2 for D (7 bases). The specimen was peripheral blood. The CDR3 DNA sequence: TGCAGCGTTGAAAGGGGGGAGGGGATAGCATACGAGCAGTACTTC. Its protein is CSVERGEGIAYEQYF.